The 9 T cell receptor beta chains given below trace back to one sample, sequenced in a study of shared clonotypes between healthy human individuals. Measured with immunoSEQ multiplex PCR; TCRdb has only the in-frame clones, and not every one. The table has about 1.5 million clones, roughly 96% seen once. The sample taken for sequencing was naive CD4+ T cells sorted from blood. Subset denoted: CD45RA+ positively selected. The receptors were gathered from a man aged 25 to 40 in good health.

CDR3 in DNA: TGCGCCAGCAGCCAAGAACGAACTAGCGGGTCCTACAATGAGCAGTTCTTC. Translating gives CASSQERTSGSYNEQFF. This chain links TRBV4-3 with TRBJ2-1, with 9 bases fitting TRBD2. The germline V gene has CDR1 LGHNA and CDR2 YSLEER. The length of the CDR3 is 17 residues. The J segment lost 1 base and the V segment lost 0 bases, leaving 4 bases of the junction unmatched.

This clone has only one observation. The chain combines TRBV5-5 with TRBJ2-1; 8 nucleotides match TRBD1. The CDR3 extends over 16 amino acids. The germline CDR1 and CDR2 sequences are SGHKS and YYEKEE (reference sequence). V lost 3 bases and J lost 8; bases outside the gene matches: 13. The CDR3 sequence is CASSSSGTGVGDEQFF. As DNA, the CDR3 is TGTGCCAGCAGCTCCTCCGGGACAGGAGTTGGGGATGAGCAGTTCTTC.

This chain uses TRBV6-5 with TRBJ1-1, with TRBD1 matching 7 bases. V was clipped by 5 bases and J by 3 bases; unmatched bases: 6. Germline V gives CDR1 MNHEY, CDR2 SVGAGI. The CDR3 covers 14 residues. CDR3 sequence: CASSTGEGYTEAFF. DNA of the CDR3: TGTGCCAGCAGTACAGGGGAGGGGTACACTGAAGCTTTCTTT.

This chain joins TRBV5-1 and TRBJ2-3, with 7 bases lining up with TRBD1. There are 16 residues in the CDR3. The V gene's germline CDR1 is SGHRS and CDR2 YFSETQ. V lost 3 bases, J lost 2 bases, and 9 bases stayed unmatched. This chain's CDR3 is CASSSKQGLTTDTQYF. In DNA form, the CDR3 reads TGCGCCAGCAGCTCAAAACAGGGGCTGACCACAGATACGCAGTATTTT.

This clone was detected only a few times. This sequence joins TRBV28 and TRBJ2-7; D not certain. The germline V gene has CDR1 MDHEN and CDR2 SYDVKM. CDR3 size: 12 residues. V dropped 4 bases and J dropped 3 bases, with 7 bases sitting between them. As DNA, the CDR3 is TGTGCCAGCAGTTCCCCCAACTACGAGCAGTACTTC. Translation: CASSSPNYEQYF. Filled out from reference TRBV28 and TRBJ2-7, the complete variable domain reads DVKVTQSSRYLVKRTGEKVFLECVQDMDHENMFWYRQDPGLGLRLIYFSYDVKMKEKGDIPEGYSVSREKKERFSLILESASTNQTSMYLCASSSPNYEQYFGPGTRLTVT.

The V and J genes are TRBV10-2 and TRBJ2-3, with 9 bases lining up with TRBD1. V shed 4 bases and J 3 bases; nucleotides not matched to a gene: 11. The CDR3 runs 17 residues. Germline assignment: CDR1 WSHSY and CDR2 SAAADI. Written as DNA, the CDR3 is TGCGCCAGCAGTGGGGTCGGGGGGACAGGGAGGACAGATACGCAGTATTTT. Translation: CASSGVGGTGRTDTQYF.

The chain carries TRBV9 and TRBJ2-1, with 10 bases aligning to TRBD2. Germline V gives CDR1 SGDLS, CDR2 YYNGEE. Germline trimming cut 3 bases from V and 5 bases from J; bases unmatched to any gene: 2. CDR3 size: 14 residues. The CDR3 spells CASSGGLANNEQFF. The CDR3 coding sequence is TGTGCCAGCAGCGGGGGACTAGCGAACAATGAGCAGTTCTTC. Full variable domain (rest looked up from reference TRBV9 and TRBJ2-1): DSGVTQTPKHLITATGQRVTLRCSPRSGDLSVYWYQQSLDQGLQFLIQYYNGEERAKGNILERFSAQQFPDLHSELNLSSLELGDSALYFCASSGGLANNEQFFGPGTRLTVL.

This chain connects TRBV6-5 to TRBJ2-7, with D perhaps matching TRBD2 (7 bases). This CDR3 has 15 residues. The germline V and J ends were trimmed by 0 bases and 3 bases, with 12 bases remaining between them. Germline values: CDR1 MNHEY, CDR2 SVGAGI. CDR3 in amino acids: CASSYSSGGHYEQYF. CDR3 coding DNA: TGTGCCAGCAGTTACTCCTCGGGGGGCCACTACGAGCAGTACTTC.

This chain connects TRBV2 to TRBJ2-7; 9 bases match TRBD1. CDR1 SNHLY and CDR2 FYNNEI come from the germline V gene. The CDR3 length is 16 residues. V was pared by 6 bases and J by 5 bases, with 14 bases of the junction left unmatched. The CDR3 sequence is CASSVHPGQGRHEQYF. The CDR3 DNA follows: TGTGCCAGCAGCGTCCACCCGGGACAGGGACGCCACGAGCAGTACTTC.